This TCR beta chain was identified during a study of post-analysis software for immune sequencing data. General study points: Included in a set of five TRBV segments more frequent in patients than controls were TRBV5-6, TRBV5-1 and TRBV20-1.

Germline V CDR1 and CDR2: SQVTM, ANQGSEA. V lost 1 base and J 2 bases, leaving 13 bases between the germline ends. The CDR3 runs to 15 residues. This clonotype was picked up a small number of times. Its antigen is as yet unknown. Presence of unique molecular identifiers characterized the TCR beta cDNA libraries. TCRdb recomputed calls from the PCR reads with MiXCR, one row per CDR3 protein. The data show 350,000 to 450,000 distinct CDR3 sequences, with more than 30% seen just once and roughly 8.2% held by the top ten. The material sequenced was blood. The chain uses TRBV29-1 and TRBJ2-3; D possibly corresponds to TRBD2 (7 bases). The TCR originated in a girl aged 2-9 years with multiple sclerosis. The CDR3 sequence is CSVEVERDNTDTQYF. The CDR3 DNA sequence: TGCAGCGTTGAAGTCGAGCGGGACAACACAGATACGCAGTATTTT.